This paragraph covers one T cell receptor beta chain sequence. Molecular barcoding with unique molecular identifiers was used for the TCRbeta library. TCRdb reanalysed the PCR reads using MiXCR and keeps one entry per CDR3 protein. The table includes about 610,000 distinct CDR3 sequences, 8% to 11% detected once. Germline V gene sequence: CDR1 MNHEY, CDR2 SVGAGI. Trimming took off 9 bases at V and 1 base at J, with 13 bases between the two ends. There are 14 residues in the CDR3. These data originate in a study of T-cell reconstitution after alpha-beta-depleted transplantation in children. The rearrangement joins TRBV6-5 to TRBJ2-1, with D tentatively TRBD2 (6 bases). The clonotype comes from a human donor who donated a stem cell graft to a child with acute myeloid leukemia. The sequencing used PBMCs from the stem cell graft donor, collected from the stem cell graft. The CDR3 protein is CASIRDFSYNEQFF. The CDR3 nucleotides are TGTGCCAGTATCCGGGACTTTTCCTACAATGAGCAGTTCTTC.